The sequence of this T cell receptor (beta chain) was determined in a study of blood T cells in healthy people across ages. Study-wide results and limits: One million T cells yielded diversity estimates that were considered underestimates. Expanded clonotype shifts may have been confounded, as the donors had an unknown CMV status.

The authors ran a second PCR of about 6 to 11 cycles using a sample-barcoded 5' primer and a J-beta primer mix. A single record per CDR3 protein comes from TCRdb applying MiXCR to the 5' RACE reads. The sample has about 1,500,000 distinct CDR3 sequences; roughly 45% are singletons. This CDR3 spans 15 amino acids. Looked up from germline, CDR1 is SGHRS and CDR2 is YFSETQ. The germline V and J ends were trimmed by 4 bases and 5 bases, with 18 bases remaining between them. Note on this clonotype: Its antigen is currently unknown.

The chain combines TRBV5-1 with TRBJ2-5; tentatively, D is TRBD2 (5 bases). The sample was blood. The TCR was taken from a woman in her late teens or twenties in good health. CDR3 region: CASSLGESYMETQYF. CDR3 DNA sequence: TGCGCCAGCAGCCTTGGGGAGTCCTACATGGAGACCCAGTACTTC.